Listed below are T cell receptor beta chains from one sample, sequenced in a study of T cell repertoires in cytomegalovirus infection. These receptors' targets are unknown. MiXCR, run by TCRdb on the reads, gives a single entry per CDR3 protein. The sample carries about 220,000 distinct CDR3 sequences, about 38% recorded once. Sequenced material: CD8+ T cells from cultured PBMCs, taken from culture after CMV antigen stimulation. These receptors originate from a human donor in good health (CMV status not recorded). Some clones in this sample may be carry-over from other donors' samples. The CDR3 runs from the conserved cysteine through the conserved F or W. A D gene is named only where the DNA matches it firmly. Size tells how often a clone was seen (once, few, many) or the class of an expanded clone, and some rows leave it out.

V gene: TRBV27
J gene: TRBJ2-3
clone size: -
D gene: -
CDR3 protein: CASSPGTHWEATQYF
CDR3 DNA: TGTGCCAGCAGCCCTGGGACTCACTGGGAGGCTACGCAGTATTTT

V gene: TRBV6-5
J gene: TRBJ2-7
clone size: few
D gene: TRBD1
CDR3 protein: CASSTFSGTGASYEQYF
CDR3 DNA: TGTGCCAGCAGTACCTTCTCCGGGACAGGGGCCTCCTACGAGCAGTACTTC

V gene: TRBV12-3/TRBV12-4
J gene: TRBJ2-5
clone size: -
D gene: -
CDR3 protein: CASRDSTKTQYF
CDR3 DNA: TGTGCCAGCAGAGACAGCACGAAGACCCAGTACTTC

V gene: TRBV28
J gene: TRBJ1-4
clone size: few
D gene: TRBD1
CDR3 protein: CASSQGQAGNEKLFF
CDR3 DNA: TGTGCCAGCAGTCAGGGACAGGCCGGAAATGAAAAACTGTTTTTT

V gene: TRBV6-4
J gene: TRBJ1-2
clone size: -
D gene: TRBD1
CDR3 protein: CASSDPTGRYTF
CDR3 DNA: TGTGCCAGCAGTGACCCGACAGGGCGCTACACCTTC

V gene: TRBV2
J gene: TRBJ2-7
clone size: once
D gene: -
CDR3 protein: CASIGNEQYF
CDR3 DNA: TGTGCCAGCATAGGGAACGAGCAGTACTTC

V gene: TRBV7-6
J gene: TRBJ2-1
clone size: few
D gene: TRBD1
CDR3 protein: CASTPTGEDNEQFF
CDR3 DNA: TGTGCCAGCACCCCGACAGGGGAGGACAATGAGCAGTTCTTC

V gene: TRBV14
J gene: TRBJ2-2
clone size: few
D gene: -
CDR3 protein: CASSQVVIDTGELFF
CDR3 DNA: TGTGCCAGCAGCCAAGTGGTTATCGACACCGGGGAGCTGTTTTTT

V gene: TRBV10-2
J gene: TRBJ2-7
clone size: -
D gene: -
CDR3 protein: CASSVGDEQYF
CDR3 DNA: TGCGCCAGCAGTGTAGGGGACGAGCAGTACTTC

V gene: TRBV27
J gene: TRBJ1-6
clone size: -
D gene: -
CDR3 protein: CASSLSVGSVAPLHF
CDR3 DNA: TGTGCCAGCAGTTTATCGGTTGGTTCGGTTGCACCCCTCCACTTT

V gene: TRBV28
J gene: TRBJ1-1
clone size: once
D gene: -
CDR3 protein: CASRVGGEAFF
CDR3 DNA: TGTGCCAGCAGAGTGGGGGGTGAAGCTTTCTTT

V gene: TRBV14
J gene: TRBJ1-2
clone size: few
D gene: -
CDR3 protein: CASSQDRRGSYYGYTF
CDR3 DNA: TGTGCCAGCAGCCAAGATCGCCGGGGGAGTTACTATGGCTACACCTTC

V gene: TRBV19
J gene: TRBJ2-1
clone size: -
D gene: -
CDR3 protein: CASRHTPEYPPNEQFF
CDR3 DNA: TGTGCCAGTAGACACACCCCCGAGTACCCCCCCAATGAGCAGTTCTTC

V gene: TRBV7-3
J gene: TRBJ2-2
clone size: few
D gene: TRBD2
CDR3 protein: CASSPVRRGANTGELFF
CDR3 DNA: TGTGCCAGCAGCCCCGTAAGGCGGGGGGCGAACACCGGGGAGCTGTTTTTT

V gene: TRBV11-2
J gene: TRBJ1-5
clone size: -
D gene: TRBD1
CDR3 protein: CASSGQGEQPQHF
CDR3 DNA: TGTGCCAGCAGCGGTCAGGGGGAACAGCCCCAGCATTTT

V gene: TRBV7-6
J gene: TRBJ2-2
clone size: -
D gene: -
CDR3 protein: CASSPRDGQNTGELFF
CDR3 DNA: TGTGCCAGCAGCCCGCGGGACGGACAGAACACCGGGGAGCTGTTTTTT

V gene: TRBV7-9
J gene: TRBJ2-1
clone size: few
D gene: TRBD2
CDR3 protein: CASSLVSGAYNEQFF
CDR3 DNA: TGTGCCAGCAGCTTAGTGAGCGGGGCTTACAATGAGCAGTTCTTC

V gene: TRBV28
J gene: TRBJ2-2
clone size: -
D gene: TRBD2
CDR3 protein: CASSYRVISGGTGELFF
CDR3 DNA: TGTGCCAGCAGTTACCGTGTGATTAGCGGGGGGACCGGGGAGCTGTTTTTT

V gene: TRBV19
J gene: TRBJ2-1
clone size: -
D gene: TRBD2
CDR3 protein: CASREREGSYEQFF
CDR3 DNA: TGTGCCAGTAGGGAGCGGGAGGGCAGCTATGAGCAGTTCTTC

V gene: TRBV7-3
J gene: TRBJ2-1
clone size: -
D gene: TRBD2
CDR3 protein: CASSLGRRGRNEQFF
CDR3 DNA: TGTGCCAGCAGCTTAGGACGGCGGGGGAGGAATGAGCAGTTCTTC

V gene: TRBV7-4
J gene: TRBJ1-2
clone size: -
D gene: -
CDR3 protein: CASSLDGITYGYTF
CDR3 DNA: TGTGCCAGCAGCTTAGACGGGATCACCTATGGCTACACCTTC

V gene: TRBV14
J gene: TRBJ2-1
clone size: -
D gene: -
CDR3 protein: CASSQDPGLSFYNEQFF
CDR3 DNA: TGTGCCAGCAGCCAAGACCCAGGACTATCTTTCTACAATGAGCAGTTCTTC

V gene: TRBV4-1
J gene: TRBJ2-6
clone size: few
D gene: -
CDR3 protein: CASSQDRSGANVLTF
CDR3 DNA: TGCGCCAGCAGCCAAGACAGATCTGGGGCCAACGTCCTGACTTTC

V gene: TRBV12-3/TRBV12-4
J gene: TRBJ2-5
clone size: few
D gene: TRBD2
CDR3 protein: CASSFTSGGFQETQYF
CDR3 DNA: TGTGCCAGCAGCTTCACTAGCGGGGGATTCCAAGAGACCCAGTACTTC

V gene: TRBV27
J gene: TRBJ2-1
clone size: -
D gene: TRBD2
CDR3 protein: CASSLSAGLRLNEQFF
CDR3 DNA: TGTGCCAGCAGTTTATCAGCGGGACTACGCCTCAATGAGCAGTTCTTC

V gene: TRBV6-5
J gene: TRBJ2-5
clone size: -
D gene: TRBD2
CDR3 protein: CASSSGTSGFVETQYF
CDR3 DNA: TGTGCCAGCAGTTCCGGGACTAGCGGGTTCGTAGAGACCCAGTACTTC

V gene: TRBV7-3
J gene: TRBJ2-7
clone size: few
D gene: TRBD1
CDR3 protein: CASSSRPGQSSYEQYF
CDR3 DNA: TGTGCCAGCAGCTCCCGCCCGGGACAGAGTTCCTACGAGCAGTACTTC

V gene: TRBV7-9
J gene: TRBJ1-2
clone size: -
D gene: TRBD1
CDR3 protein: CASSVTGGQLWGYTF
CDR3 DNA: TGTGCCAGCAGCGTTACAGGGGGTCAGCTTTGGGGCTACACCTTC

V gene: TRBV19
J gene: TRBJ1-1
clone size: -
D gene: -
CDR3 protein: CASERYTEAFF
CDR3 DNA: TGTGCCAGTGAAAGATACACTGAAGCTTTCTTT

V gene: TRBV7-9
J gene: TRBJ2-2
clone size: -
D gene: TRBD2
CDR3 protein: CASSAAGGTGELFF
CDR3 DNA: TGTGCCAGCAGCGCCGCGGGAGGGACCGGGGAGCTGTTTTTT

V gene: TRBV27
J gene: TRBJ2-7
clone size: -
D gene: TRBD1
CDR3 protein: CASSGQGAYEQYF
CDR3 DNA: TGTGCCAGCAGCGGACAGGGAGCCTACGAGCAGTACTTC

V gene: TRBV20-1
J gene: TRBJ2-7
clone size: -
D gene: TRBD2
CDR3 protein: CSASSVAGAYEQYF
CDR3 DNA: TGCAGTGCTAGCTCGGTAGCGGGGGCCTACGAGCAGTACTTC

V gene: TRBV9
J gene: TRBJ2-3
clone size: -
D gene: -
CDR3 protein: CASSGEGTSTDTQYF
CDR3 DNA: TGTGCCAGCAGCGGGGAAGGCACTAGCACAGATACGCAGTATTTT

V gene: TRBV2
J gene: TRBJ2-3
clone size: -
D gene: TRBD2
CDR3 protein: CASSGGKTQYF
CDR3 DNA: TGTGCCAGTTCGGGGGGGAAGACGCAGTATTTT

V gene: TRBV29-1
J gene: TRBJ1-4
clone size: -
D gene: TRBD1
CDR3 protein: CSVAGTGGSKLFF
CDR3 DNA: TGCAGCGTAGCCGGGACAGGGGGGAGTAAACTGTTTTTT

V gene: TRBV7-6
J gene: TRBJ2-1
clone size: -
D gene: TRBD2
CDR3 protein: CASSSRASGRANEQFF
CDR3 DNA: TGTGCCAGCAGCTCCAGGGCTAGCGGGAGGGCTAATGAGCAGTTCTTC

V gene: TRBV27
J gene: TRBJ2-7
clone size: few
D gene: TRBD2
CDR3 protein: CASSYSAGDLFEQYF
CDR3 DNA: TGTGCCAGCAGTTACTCAGCGGGGGACCTTTTCGAGCAGTACTTC

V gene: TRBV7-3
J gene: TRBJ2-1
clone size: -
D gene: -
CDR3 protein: CASSSFREQGSYNEQFF
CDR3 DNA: TGTGCCAGCAGCTCCTTTAGGGAACAGGGATCCTACAATGAGCAGTTCTTC

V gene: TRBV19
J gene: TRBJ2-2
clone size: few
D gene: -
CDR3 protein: CASSSPGGKGAGELFF
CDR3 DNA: TGTGCCAGTAGTAGCCCCGGGGGGAAGGGGGCCGGGGAGCTGTTTTTT

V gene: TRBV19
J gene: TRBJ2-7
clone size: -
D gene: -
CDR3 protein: CASSMNSYSSYEQYF
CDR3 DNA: TGTGCCAGTAGCATGAATTCGTACAGCTCCTACGAGCAGTACTTC

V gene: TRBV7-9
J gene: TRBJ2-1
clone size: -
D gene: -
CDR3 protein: CATRGPGASAQFF
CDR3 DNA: TGTGCCACACGAGGCCCGGGGGCCAGCGCGCAGTTCTTC

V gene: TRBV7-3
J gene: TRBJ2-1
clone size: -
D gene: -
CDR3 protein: CASSLAPRLEQFF
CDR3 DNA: TGTGCCAGCAGCTTAGCCCCCCGGCTTGAGCAGTTCTTC

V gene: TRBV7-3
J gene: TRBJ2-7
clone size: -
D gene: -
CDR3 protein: CASSLGVGPLYEQYF
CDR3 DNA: TGTGCCAGCAGCTTAGGGGTGGGTCCCCTGTACGAGCAGTACTTC

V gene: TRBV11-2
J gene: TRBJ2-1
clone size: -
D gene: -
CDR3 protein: CASSFMRRRDEQFF
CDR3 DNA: TGTGCCAGCAGCTTTATGAGGCGGAGGGATGAGCAGTTCTTC

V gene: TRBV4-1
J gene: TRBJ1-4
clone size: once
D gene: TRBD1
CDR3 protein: CASSPGTGREKLFF
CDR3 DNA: TGCGCCAGCAGCCCCGGGACAGGGCGCGAAAAACTGTTTTTT

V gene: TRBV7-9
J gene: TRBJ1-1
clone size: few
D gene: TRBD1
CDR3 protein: CASGLLQGSGTEAFF
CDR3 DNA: TGTGCCAGCGGCCTCTTACAGGGGTCGGGCACGGAAGCTTTCTTT